Following are 22 T cell receptor beta chains from one sample sequenced in a study of cytomegalovirus exposure and HLA in healthy donors. The study ran its PCR with 60 Vbeta and 13 Jbeta primers. Data came from immunoSEQ multiplex PCR; TCRdb stores just in-frame clones and leaves some out. The data contain approximately 140,000 clones, 65% to 80% of them singletons. The sequencing input was PBMCs. All receptors come from a man in his forties in good health and CMV-seropositive.

This chain uses TRBV6-5 with TRBJ1-1, with 11 bases fitting TRBD1. The trim removed 0 bases at V and 4 bases at J, leaving 4 bases unmatched. This CDR3 comprises 16 residues. CDR1 and CDR2 (germline): MNHEY, SVGAGI. The CDR3 is CASSYSPGQGVTEAFF. The CDR3 coding sequence is TGTGCCAGCAGTTACTCCCCGGGACAGGGGGTCACTGAAGCTTTCTTT.

A word on this clone: The germline gene is not matched at one end of the junction; a read error may be the cause. This chain uses TRBV27 with TRBJ2-6; D is possibly TRBD1 (5 bases). This CDR3 spans 14 amino acids. Germline V CDR1 and CDR2: MNHEY, SMNVEV (reference sequence). The CDR3: CASSLDSGANGLTF. CDR3 DNA sequence: TGTGCCAGCAGTCTTGACTCTGGGGCCAACGGCCTGACTTTC.

The V call is TRBV15, the J call TRBJ1-5; 12 positions agree with TRBD1. J lost 6 bases, V lost 5 bases, and 5 bases had no gene match. The CDR3 contains 15 residues. Germline V gene lookup returns CDR1 LNHNV and CDR2 YYDKDF (reference sequence). The CDR3 sequence: CATSGGTGGSQPQHF. In DNA form, the CDR3 reads TGTGCCACCAGCGGAGGGACAGGGGGCAGTCAGCCCCAGCATTTT.

The J gene is TRBJ2-4, the V gene TRBV5-1, with 8 bases that match TRBD1. With V trimmed by 7 bases and J by 12 bases, 6 bases remained unmatched. Germline lookup yields CDR1 SGHRS and CDR2 YFSETQ. The CDR3 covers 11 residues. CDR3: CASGAGGSQYF. CDR3 sequence (DNA): TGCGCCAGCGGAGCAGGGGGCAGTCAGTACTTC.

This rearrangement joins TRBV11-2 to TRBJ2-7, with TRBD2 as a possible D gene (5 bases). The length of the CDR3 is 15 residues. Deletions cut 4 bases from V and 0 bases from J, with 13 bases between. Germline-derived CDR1 and CDR2 are SGHAT and FQNNGV. The CDR3 region is CASSSLRESSYEQYF. The DNA of the CDR3 is TGTGCCAGCAGCTCCCTTAGGGAGTCCTCCTACGAGCAGTACTTC.

In its sample, this clone was seen once. This chain joins TRBV5-8 and TRBJ1-2; D possibly corresponds to TRBD1 (5 bases). The CDR3 is 12 amino acids. V lost 4 bases and J lost 8, with 12 bases in between. Germline V gene data show CDR1 as SGHTS and CDR2 as YDEGEE. For the CDR3, the DNA is TGTGCCAGCAGCCGACGGGACTTAGGCTACACCTTC. Amino acids: CASSRRDLGYTF.

The V and J genes are TRBV6-1 and TRBJ1-5; TRBD1 might be the D (5 bases). Germline CDR1 is MNHNS and CDR2 is SASEGT. V lost 9 bases and J lost 4, with 16 bases in between. The CDR3 is made up of 14 amino acids. CDR3 amino acids: CASLSTGANQPQHF. The CDR3 DNA follows: TGTGCCAGTTTGAGTACAGGAGCTAATCAGCCCCAGCATTTT.

The CDR3 loop is CASSPYTGEADTQYF. Here the CDR3 DNA reads TGTGCCAGCAGCCCTTATACGGGAGAGGCAGATACGCAGTATTTT. The chain carries TRBV9 and TRBJ2-3; possibly TRBD2 for D (6 bases). The V end lost 4 bases, the J end lost 4 bases, and 16 bases lay between the germline ends. This CDR3 has 15 residues. The germline V gene has CDR1 SGDLS and CDR2 YYNGEE.

DNA for the CDR3: TGTGCCATCAGTGAGTCCAATGCGCGGGAGCAGTTCTTC. This translates into CAISESNAREQFF. The gene calls are TRBV10-3 and TRBJ2-1, with unresolved D. Trimming cost V 0 bases and J 10 bases, with 10 bases left between them. Germline CDR1 reads ENHRY; CDR2 reads SYGVKD. The CDR3 is 13 residues long.

CDR3 in amino acids: CASSSGQGYTEAFF. CDR3 sequence (DNA): TGTGCCAGCAGTTCGGGACAGGGTTACACTGAAGCTTTCTTT. The rearrangement links TRBV28 to TRBJ1-1; 9 bases match TRBD1. The junction had 3 bases not matched to a gene; V was cut back by 4 bases and J by 3 bases. Germline CDR1 and CDR2: MDHEN and SYDVKM. CDR3 length: 14 residues.

V is TRBV29-1 and J is TRBJ1-5; 7 nucleotides match TRBD1. The V gene's germline CDR1 is SQVTM and CDR2 ANQGSEA. V lost 7 bases and J lost 3; bases outside the gene matches: 6. The CDR3 covers 13 residues. The chain's CDR3 is CSAAGGDNQPQHF. CDR3 DNA sequence: TGCAGCGCGGCAGGGGGTGACAATCAGCCCCAGCATTTT.

The chain employs TRBV11-2 and TRBJ2-7, with 13 bases that match TRBD2. The germline gives CDR1 SGHAT, CDR2 FQNNGV. Trimming removed 5 bases from V and 0 bases from J; junction bases left unmatched: 4. CDR3 length equals 16 residues. CDR3 nucleotide sequence: TGTGCCAGCAGCGCACGGACTAGCGGGAGCTCCTACGAGCAGTACTTC. Translation gives CASSARTSGSSYEQYF.

This sequence joins TRBV14 and TRBJ2-4; D possibly corresponds to TRBD1 (5 bases). Germline CDR1 and CDR2: SGHDN and FVKESK. The V and J ends lost 5 bases and 9 bases respectively, with 14 bases between them. The CDR3 totals 13 residues. In DNA, the CDR3 is TGTGCCAGCAGCAGGGGTGCGGTGGCCATTCAGTACTTC. Amino acids: CASSRGAVAIQYF.

The chain uses TRBV2 and TRBJ2-4; D unclear. From germline, CDR1 is SNHLY and CDR2 FYNNEI. The V and J ends lost 3 bases and 0 bases respectively, with 6 bases between them. The CDR3 has 14 amino acids. Here the CDR3 DNA reads TGTGCCAGCAGTGACCGACTAGCCAAAAACATTCAGTACTTC. This encodes CASSDRLAKNIQYF. Filled out from reference TRBV2 and TRBJ2-4, the complete variable domain reads EPEVTQTPSHQVTQMGQEVILRCVPISNHLYFYWYRQILGQKVEFLVSFYNNEISEKSEIFDDQFSVERPDGSNFTLKIRSTKLEDSAMYFCASSDRLAKNIQYFGAGTRLSVL.

This clone appeared a few times. The rearrangement joins TRBV4-3 to TRBJ2-7; D possibly corresponds to TRBD2 (5 bases). CDR1 and CDR2 from the germline V gene are LGHNA and YSLEER. CDR3 length: 14 amino acids. The V end was cut by 2 bases, the J end by 2 bases, with 10 bases between. CDR3 DNA: TGCGCCAGCAGCCAATATGGAGGAGCCTACGAGCAGTACTTC. It yields the protein CASSQYGGAYEQYF.

V usage is TRBV5-6 and J usage is TRBJ2-2; TRBD1 might be the D (6 bases). V was clipped by 4 bases and J by 5 bases, with 15 bases between them. CDR1 SGHDT and CDR2 YYEEEE come from the germline V gene. The CDR3 covers 15 residues. The CDR3 DNA follows: TGTGCCAGCAGCGCACAGGGCTGGACGACCGGGGAGCTGTTTTTT. This encodes CASSAQGWTTGELFF.

This clone was recorded a few times. The chain uses TRBV18 and TRBJ1-1, with 10 bases lining up with TRBD1. The CDR3 is made up of 15 amino acids. Germline values: CDR1 KGHSH, CDR2 LQKENI. The junction had 4 bases not matched to a gene; V was cut back by 3 bases and J by 3 bases. CDR3 protein: CASSPGGQGYTEAFF. CDR3 sequence (DNA): TGTGCCAGCTCACCGGGGGGACAGGGGTACACTGAAGCTTTCTTT.

The chain is built from TRBV11-2 and TRBJ2-7, with TRBD2 identical over 11 bases. Germline V lookup: CDR1 SGHAT, CDR2 FQNNGV. CDR3 length equals 17 residues. The V segment lost 1 base and the J segment 2 bases; nucleotides outside the gene matches: 7. CDR3 nucleotide sequence: TGTGCCAGCAGCTTAGTTTTAATAGCGGGAGGGCCCTACGAGCAGTACTTC. This codes for CASSLVLIAGGPYEQYF.

The chain couples TRBV9 to TRBJ1-2; D perhaps matches TRBD1 (5 bases). The CDR3 has 14 residues. V was pared by 2 bases and J by 5 bases, with 13 bases between. Per germline, CDR1 SGDLS and CDR2 YYNGEE. DNA for the CDR3: TGTGCCAGCAGCGTTAGCCCCAGGGATTATGGCTACACCTTC. The encoded protein is CASSVSPRDYGYTF.

The chain uses TRBV9 and TRBJ1-2; D perhaps matches TRBD1 (6 bases). The CDR3 is made up of 16 amino acids. Trimming pared 0 bases from V and 2 bases from J, leaving 14 bases between. Looked up from germline, CDR1 is SGDLS and CDR2 is YYNGEE. The DNA for the CDR3 is TGTGCCAGCAGCGTAGGGGATAGGGGACAAAACTATGGCTACACCTTC. Protein: CASSVGDRGQNYGYTF.

V usage is TRBV6-5 and J usage is TRBJ2-7; 14 bases line up with TRBD2. Germline V lookup: CDR1 MNHEY, CDR2 SVGAGI. CDR3 length: 16 residues. With V trimmed by 4 bases and J by 3 bases, 5 bases remained unmatched. The CDR3 DNA is TGTGCCAGCAGTTTCTTGGGACTAGCGGGAGTCTACGAGCAGTACTTC. Protein product: CASSFLGLAGVYEQYF.

The chain uses TRBV2 and TRBJ2-7, with TRBD2 identical over 13 bases. Trimming cost V 6 bases and J 6 bases; bases outside gene matches: 5. Germline values: CDR1 SNHLY, CDR2 FYNNEI. CDR3 length: 14 residues. The CDR3 here is CASRTSGRRVEQYF. DNA of the CDR3: TGTGCCAGCAGGACTAGCGGGAGGAGGGTCGAGCAGTACTTC.